This TCR beta chain was profiled in a study of CD8 T cells in Susac syndrome (dated by TCRdb to between 2018 and 2021). As for the study more broadly: Among the sequenced Susac syndrome patients, over five had clinically active disease and fewer than 10 were in clinical remission. At blood withdrawal, Susac syndrome patients were therapy-naive, treated with corticosteroids (with IVIg additionally given to some), or treated with IVIg alone. The study used repertoire sequencing to test whether antigen drove CD8+ T cell activation and differentiation in Susac syndrome. The clonality of the CD8+ T cell repertoire was compared across approximately 11 healthy donors, around 14 Susac syndrome patients and under 18 multiple sclerosis patients.

Note on this clonotype: Its antigen remains undetermined. Per-nucleotide qualities are absent, and no much larger clonotype sits a single base away.

V is cut back by 5 bases and J by 3 bases, with 3 bases in the junction unmatched. The CDR1 and CDR2 encoded by the germline V gene are SQVTM and ANQGSEA. The CDR3 covers 12 residues, taking in both the cysteine and the phenylalanine. Of the read, only the CDR3 DNA is kept; its 36 bases are in frame from base 1. RNA was extracted using the RNeasy kit, and about 0.5 to 1 microgram was reverse transcribed with random hexamers. The immunoSEQ multiplex PCR assay, which covers 54 Vbeta and 13 Jbeta segments, was used to amplify TCR beta CDR3 regions. PCR amplification bias was corrected using a synthetic template baseline for primer optimization and computational correction. Under the source paper's analysis protocol: Only productive sequences were kept, with reads annotated to V, D and J genes according to IMGT and analyzed in immunoSEQ Analyzer. Clonality was calculated as one minus the Shannon entropy normalized by log2 of the number of productive unique sequences. Public and private clones were assessed among the 100 most prevalent clones of each patient and control. A clone was defined as Susac-specific if it was absent from the healthy and MS cohorts, from over a thousand published viral clones and from other ImmuneACCESS disease sequences. The raw public data were reprocessed by TCRdb itself: fastp quality trimming at Q25, MiXCR clonotype calling, in-frame beta chains only. Rows matching on CDR3 protein sequence are summarized as one entry with the most common DNA and genes. TCRdb's processing, not the study's, gives the V and J calls here. The sample table lists around 81,000 distinct CDR3 sequences, 94% of them with a count of one. Approximately 0.94% of the sample is in the top ten clones.

High-throughput TCR beta sequencing profiled peripheral blood CD8+ and CD4+ T cells from healthy donors, Susac syndrome patients and multiple sclerosis patients. Susac syndrome patients met recently defined diagnostic criteria for definite or probable disease. Bulk CD8+ and CD4+ T cells were purified by magnetic negative isolation, while CD8+ TEMRA cells were enriched using FACS. Blood was drawn into EDTA tubes, processed within 24 hours, and PBMCs were isolated by density gradient centrifugation. PBMCs destined for TCR sequencing were cryopreserved in liquid nitrogen and later thawed in a 37 °C water bath. The sorted or isolated CD4+, CD8+ and CD8+ TEMRA cells reached a purity of at least 90%. Overall study results and their limits: Clonal expansion was seen in Susac syndrome CD8+ repertoires, peaking in CD8+ TEMRA cells and being greater in clinically active patients than in remitting ones. In the total CD8+ and CD8+ TEMRA repertoires, more than 15 and five Susac-specific public clones, respectively, were identified. The number of individuals in the TCR sequencing and HLA analysis was acknowledged as relatively small.

The sample taken for sequencing was CD8+ T cells from PBMCs. The receptor was derived from a human donor with Susac syndrome. Recombination connected TRBV29-1 to TRBJ2-7, and 8 bases in between align with TRBD2. The nucleotide sequence reads as follows: TGCAGCGTTACCGGGACTAGCTACGAGCAGTACTTC. This translates into CSVTGTSYEQYF.